These 20 T cell receptor beta chains were all obtained from the same sample, sequenced in a study of T cells in women clearing cervical HPV infection. Sequencing used immunoSEQ multiplex PCR; TCRdb keeps in-frame clones, though not all of them. The repertoire table contains roughly 40,000 clones. Sequenced material: blood buffy coat. Receptors originate from a woman between 18 and 70 years old with a cervical HPV16 infection that either progressed to CIN3+ or cleared (not recorded which).

Details on this clone: The DNA ends 3 residues before the CDR3 does, and the rest of the CDR3 is filled in from the germline J gene. The chain is built from TRBV5-4 and TRBJ1-5; no definite D call. V was clipped by 0 bases and J by 4 bases, with 5 bases between them. The CDR3 is 13 amino acids. Germline CDR1 SGHNT, CDR2 YYREEE (reference sequence). CDR3 DNA (partial): TGTGCCAGCAGCTTGGATCAGAATCAGCCC. Protein sequence: CASSLDQNQP. The CDR3 in its entirety is CASSLDQNQPQHF. Looking up the rest from reference TRBV5-4 and TRBJ1-5 gives the full variable domain: ETGVTQSPTHLIKTRGQQVTLRCSSQSGHNTVSWYQQALGQGPQFIFQYYREEENGRGNFPPRFSGLQFPNYSSELNVNALELDDSALYLCASSLDQNQPQHFGDGTRLSIL.

Comment on this clone: Coverage ceases 3 residues before the CDR3 finishes, and the germline J gene fills in the end. The chain uses TRBV10-3 and TRBJ1-3; the match to TRBD1 covers 7 bases. This CDR3 has 13 amino acids. CDR1 is ENHRY, CDR2 SYGVKD, per germline. J gave up 4 bases and V 9 bases, and 6 bases lay outside the gene matches. CDR3 in amino acids: CAIQGVSGNTIYF. The sequenced part of the CDR3 DNA is TGTGCCATTCAGGGGGTTTCCGGAAACACC.

CDR3 amino acids: CASSLASNHEQYF. The DNA read from the CDR3 is TGTGCCAGCAGCTTGGCCAGTAACCACGAG. This rearrangement joins TRBV5-6 to TRBJ2-7; D gene uncertain. Read sequence stops 3 residues before the CDR3 end, and the germline J gene provides the missing end. Germline loops: CDR1 SGHDT, CDR2 YYEEEE. Trimming left V 0 bases short and J 5 bases short, with 9 bases between. The length of the CDR3 is 13 residues. The full variable domain, with the rest looked up from reference TRBV5-6 and TRBJ2-7, is DAGVTQSPTHLIKTRGQQVTLRCSPKSGHDTVSWYQQALGQGPQFIFQYYEEEERQRGNFPDRFSGHQFPNYSSELNVNALLLGDSALYLCASSLASNHEQYFGPGTRLTVT.

In regard to this clone: The read stops 3 residues short of the end of the CDR3; the missing end is completed from the germline J gene. The V gene is TRBV20-1, the J gene TRBJ1-4; a possible D gene is TRBD1 (5 bases). This CDR3 has 15 residues. V gave up 2 bases and J gave up 7 bases, with 17 bases separating them. Germline values: CDR1 DFQATT, CDR2 SNEGSKA (reference sequence). CDR3 amino acids: CSARSLAGNGEKLFF. CDR3 DNA, as far as it was read: TGCAGTGCTAGAAGTCTGGCAGGGAACGGTGAAAAA.

In the case of this clone: The read finishes 3 residues shy of the CDR3 end, and the germline J gene is used to complete it. V is TRBV7-2 and J is TRBJ2-1; 11 nucleotides align to TRBD2. Trimming cost V 5 bases and J 7 bases; bases outside gene matches: 7. The germline gives CDR1 SGHTA, CDR2 FQGNSA. This CDR3 spans 15 amino acids. The CDR3 loop is CASSLSGREENEQFF. CDR3 DNA (partial): TGTGCCAGCAGCCTTAGCGGGAGGGAGGAAAATGAG.

As to this clone: The sequence runs out 3 residues before the end of the CDR3; the remainder is reconstructed from the germline J gene. The rearrangement links TRBV10-3 to TRBJ2-1; TRBD2 matches at 12 bases. The germline CDR1 and CDR2 sequences are ENHRY and SYGVKD. This CDR3 region has 15 residues. With 4 bases clipped from V and 7 bases from J, the junction kept 5 bases outside the gene matches. The CDR3 spells CAISGLAGGTNEQFF. CDR3 DNA (partial): TGTGCCATCAGTGGGCTAGCGGGGGGGACAAATGAG.

In terms of frequency, this clone is medium-sized. The CDR3 goes on 3 residues after the read ends, and that part is filled in from the germline J gene. The rearrangement uses TRBV19 and TRBJ2-5, with D possibly TRBD2 on 6 matching bases. The CDR3 has 15 amino acids. V lost 3 bases, J lost 4 bases, and 15 bases lay in between. Germline CDR1 reads LNHDA; CDR2 reads SQIVND (reference sequence). The CDR3 here is CASSILSGDGETQYF. The DNA read from the CDR3 is TGTGCCAGTAGTATTTTGTCGGGGGACGGAGAGACC.

About this clone: The CDR3 extends 3 residues past the end of the read, so its final part is completed from the germline J gene. V gene TRBV19 combines with J gene TRBJ2-2; 9 bases are a match to TRBD2. Germline CDR1 reads LNHDA; CDR2 reads SQIVND (reference sequence). This CDR3 region has 14 residues. The ends lost 3 bases at V and 5 bases at J; junction bases unmatched: 1. The DNA read from the CDR3 is TGTGCCAGTAGTATCCTAGCGGGAACCGGGGAG. Residues: CASSILAGTGE. The CDR3 in full is CASSILAGTGELFF. The variable domain in full, completed from reference TRBV19 and TRBJ2-2, reads DGGITQSPKYLFRKEGQNVTLSCEQNLNHDAMYWYRQDPGQGLRLIYYSQIVNDFQKGDIAEGYSVSREKKESFPLTVTSAQKNPTAFYLCASSILAGTGELFFGEGSRLTVL.

Of note for this clone: The sequenced fragment ends 3 residues before the CDR3 boundary, so the rest is inferred from the germline J gene. The chain uses TRBV20-1 and TRBJ2-1; 8 nucleotides agree with TRBD1. The V gene end was trimmed by 1 base and the J gene end by 9 bases; junction bases not matched to a gene: 8. In germline, CDR1 is DFQATT, CDR2 SNEGSKA (reference sequence). CDR3 length equals 14 residues. Here the CDR3 reads CSARGRGRFGEQFF. Partial CDR3 DNA: TGCAGTGCTAGAGGCAGGGGGCGGTTTGGTGAG.

Concerning this clone: The sequenced fragment ends 3 residues before the CDR3 boundary, so the rest is inferred from the germline J gene. The gene calls are TRBV6-1 and TRBJ1-2; D gene uncertain. This CDR3 has 12 amino acids. Per the germline V gene, CDR1 is MNHNS and CDR2 is SASEGT. The DNA read from the CDR3 is TGTGCCAGCAGTGAACAGGATGAGGGC. Its protein product is CASSEQDEG. The complete CDR3 sequence is CASSEQDEGYTF.

As regards this clone: The read falls 3 residues short of the CDR3 end, and the missing part is taken from the germline J gene. The chain is built from TRBV30 and TRBJ2-7; possible D gene TRBD1, 6 bases. From germline, CDR1 is GTSNPN and CDR2 SVGIG (reference sequence). V was cut by 0 bases and J by 2 bases, with 8 bases left in between. CDR3 length: 13 amino acids. The chain's CDR3 is CAWSVRQAYEQYF. The CDR3 DNA, read in part, is TGTGCCTGGAGTGTGAGACAGGCCTACGAG. The full variable domain, with the rest looked up from reference TRBV30 and TRBJ2-7, is SQTIHQWPATLVQPVGSPLSLECTVEGTSNPNLYWYRQAAGRGLQLLFYSVGIGQISSEVPQNLSASRPQDRQFILSSKKLLLSDSGFYLCAWSVRQAYEQYFGPGTRLTVT.

About this clone: The read is 3 residues too short to cover the CDR3 end, so that end is filled in from the germline J gene. This chain joins TRBV19 and TRBJ2-3; the D gene is possibly TRBD2 (5 bases). Germline CDR1 is LNHDA and CDR2 is SQIVND (reference sequence). The CDR3 totals 13 residues. CDR3 loop: CASSIRHGETQYF. The CDR3 DNA, read in part, is TGTGCCAGTAGTATTAGGCACGGGGAGACG.

In regard to this clone: The junction does not match germline at one end; this may be a read error. The CDR3 end lies 3 residues beyond the end of the read and is filled in from the germline J gene. Different DNA sequences within this sample yield the same CDR3. The rearrangement links TRBV5-5 to TRBJ1-3, with a weak D call TRBD1 (6 bases). The germline gives CDR1 SGHKS, CDR2 YYEKEE (reference sequence). CDR3 size: 15 residues. The CDR3 DNA, read in part, is TGTGCCAGCACCCCGGGACACCTCTCTGGAAACACG. This encodes CASTPGHLSGNT. The whole CDR3 sequence reads CASTPGHLSGNTIYF.

Concerning this clone: Read data end 3 residues before the CDR3 end; the end is taken from the germline J gene. V usage is TRBV7-3 and J usage is TRBJ1-6, with 7 bases identical to TRBD1. The V segment lost 3 bases and the J segment 10 bases; nucleotides outside the gene matches: 12. Germline assignment: CDR1 SGHTA and CDR2 FQGTGA. There are 16 residues in the CDR3. The CDR3 protein is CASSLRGGGGGSPLHF. The part of the CDR3 DNA that was read is TGTGCCAGCAGCTTGAGGGGTGGAGGGGGCGGGTCACCC.

As concerns this clone: Read sequence stops 3 residues before the CDR3 end, and the germline J gene provides the missing end. The chain couples TRBV7-3 to TRBJ2-3; TRBD2 is a possible D gene (6 bases). The CDR3 has 16 residues. CDR1 and CDR2 (germline): SGHTA, FQGTGA. The CDR3 protein is CASSLLPTRPGETQYF. The CDR3 bases that were read are TGTGCCAGCAGCTTACTCCCGACTAGACCCGGTGAGACG.

Comment on this clone: The read falls 3 residues short of the CDR3 end, and the missing part is taken from the germline J gene. This chain uses TRBV12-3 or TRBV12-4 with TRBJ1-3; 9 bases map to TRBD1. The CDR3 contains 15 residues. After removal of 6 bases from V and 4 bases from J, the junction contained 7 bases not matched to a gene. Incomplete CDR3 DNA: TGTGCCAGCAGCCCCGGGACAGGGTCGGGAAACACC. Translated: CASSPGTGSGNT. In full, the CDR3 reads CASSPGTGSGNTIYF.

For this clone: The read ends 3 residues shy of where the CDR3 ends; the end is completed using the germline J gene. V usage is TRBV6-2 or TRBV6-3 and J usage is TRBJ2-1; 14 bases fit TRBD2. The CDR3 runs 16 residues. With 6 bases clipped from V and 8 bases from J, the junction kept 9 bases outside the gene matches. Germline assignment: CDR1 MNHEY and CDR2 SVGEGT. CDR3 bases read: TGTGCCAGCAGGGGGGGAGGACTAGCGGGAGGCTATGAG. It translates to CASRGGGLAGGYE. The whole CDR3 reads CASRGGGLAGGYEQFF.

In the case of this clone: The sequence runs out 3 residues before the end of the CDR3; the remainder is reconstructed from the germline J gene. This sequence joins TRBV30 and TRBJ2-3; TRBD2 matches 8 bases. CDR1 is GTSNPN, CDR2 SVGIG, per germline (reference sequence). J was trimmed by 6 bases and V by 0 bases; bases with no gene match: 11. This CDR3 is built from 16 residues. Partial CDR3 DNA: TGTGCCTGGAGTGTACCCCTAGCGGGTAGAATTGATACG. It encodes CAWSVPLAGRIDT. The full CDR3 protein is CAWSVPLAGRIDTQYF.

In the case of this clone: The read terminates 3 residues before the CDR3 end, so the remaining end is supplied by the germline J gene. The rearrangement links TRBV20-1 to TRBJ2-1, with 8 bases matching TRBD2. This CDR3 contains 15 residues. V trimming: 4 bases; J trimming: 1 base; junction bases outside the gene matches: 6. Germline V lookup: CDR1 DFQATT, CDR2 SNEGSKA (reference sequence). The CDR3 protein is CSATGAGVSYNEQFF. Incomplete CDR3 DNA: TGCAGTGCTACTGGAGCGGGGGTGTCCTACAATGAG.

Concerning this clone itself: The observed sequence ends 3 residues before the CDR3 terminus, with the missing tail filled in from the germline J gene. The chain recombines TRBV14 with TRBJ2-3, with D possibly matching TRBD2 (6 bases). The CDR3 loop spans 17 amino acids. Trimming shortened V by 4 bases and J by 4 bases, and 21 bases separated the two germline ends. Germline V lookup: CDR1 SGHDN, CDR2 FVKESK. CDR3 DNA (partial): TGTGCCAGCAGCCCTCTTCGGTTTGCGGGACTGTCAGATACG. It yields the protein CASSPLRFAGLSDT. The full-length CDR3 reads as CASSPLRFAGLSDTQYF. Using reference TRBV14 and TRBJ2-3 for the parts outside the CDR3, the full variable domain is EAGVTQFPSHSVIEKGQTVTLRCDPISGHDNLYWYRRVMGKEIKFLLHFVKESKQDESGMPNNRFLAERTGGTYSTLKVQPAELEDSGVYFCASSPLRFAGLSDTQYFGPGTRLTVL.